One and the same sample provided the 24 T cell receptor beta chains below, sequenced in a study of cytomegalovirus exposure and HLA in healthy donors. PCR used 60 Vbeta primers and 13 Jbeta primers. The table came from immunoSEQ multiplex PCR; TCRdb's copy has only in-frame clones and leaves some out. The sample gives some 140,000 clones, around nine tenths of which show up once; roughly 5% is in the top ten. The sample was PBMCs. All receptors come from a woman aged 25-40 years in good health and CMV-seronegative.

This clone was seen once. Other DNA sequences from this sample encode an identical CDR3 as well. The V gene is TRBV9, the J gene TRBJ2-7, with a tentative D call TRBD2 (6 bases). Trimming took 4 bases from V and 2 from J, leaving 13 bases between them. This CDR3 is built from 14 residues. Germline values: CDR1 SGDLS, CDR2 YYNGEE. The CDR3 DNA reads TGTGCCAGCAGCCTCGGAGGCGGGACCTACGAGCAGTACTTC. Translating gives CASSLGGGTYEQYF.

J is TRBJ2-3 and V is TRBV25-1; TRBD1 matches 12 bases. V shed 2 bases and J 0 bases; nucleotides not matched to a gene: 6. Germline assignment: CDR1 MGHDK and CDR2 SYGVNS. CDR3 length equals 18 residues. The CDR3: CASSEGTGGTTSTDTQYF. CDR3 bases: TGTGCCAGCAGTGAAGGGACAGGGGGCACCACTAGCACAGATACGCAGTATTTT. Looking up the rest from reference TRBV25-1 and TRBJ2-3 gives the full variable domain: EADIYQTPRYLVIGTGKKITLECSQTMGHDKMYWYQQDPGMELHLIHYSYGVNSTEKGDLSSESTVSRIRTEHFPLTLESARPSHTSQYLCASSEGTGGTTSTDTQYFGPGTRLTVL.

J is TRBJ1-5 and V is TRBV19; no reliable D call. From germline, CDR1 is LNHDA and CDR2 SQIVND (reference sequence). Deletions cut 3 bases from V and 7 bases from J, with 13 bases between. CDR3 length: 14 residues. In nucleotides, the CDR3 is TGTGCCAGTAGTATTATTGGGAGCGGACAGCCCCAGCATTTT. This encodes CASSIIGSGQPQHF.

V and J are TRBV4-1 and TRBJ2-5; 9 nucleotides align to TRBD2. Germline CDR1 reads MGHRA; CDR2 reads YSYEKL. Unmatched junction bases numbered 12, after V lost 0 bases and J lost 4 bases. The CDR3 runs to 18 residues. In DNA, the CDR3 is TGCGCCAGCAGCCAAGAACCCCCGAGTAGCGGGGGAAGAGAGACCCAGTACTTC. Translating it yields CASSQEPPSSGGRETQYF.

To note about this clone: One junction end disagrees with the germline gene, perhaps due to a read error. The rearrangement joins TRBV11-1 to TRBJ2-3; D uncertain. The CDR3 consists of 12 residues. Looked up from germline, CDR1 is SGHAT and CDR2 is FQDESV (reference sequence). CDR3 in amino acids: CASSLSTDTRYF. CDR3 coding DNA: TGTGCCAGCAGCTTGAGCACAGATACGCGGTATTTT.

J is TRBJ2-1 and V is TRBV30; TRBD2 matches 7 bases. Germline CDR1 GTSNPN, CDR2 SVGIG (reference sequence). The CDR3 is 15 amino acids. With 5 bases clipped from V and 0 bases from J, the junction kept 7 bases outside the gene matches. CDR3 sequence: CAWRERGSSYNEQFF. As DNA, the CDR3 is TGTGCCTGGCGGGAGCGGGGAAGCTCCTACAATGAGCAGTTCTTC. The full variable domain, in which reference TRBV30 and TRBJ2-1 provide the parts outside the CDR3, is SQTIHQWPATLVQPVGSPLSLECTVEGTSNPNLYWYRQAAGRGLQLLFYSVGIGQISSEVPQNLSASRPQDRQFILSSKKLLLSDSGFYLCAWRERGSSYNEQFFGPGTRLTVL.

This clone appeared once. This chain joins TRBV6-5 and TRBJ2-1, with TRBD1 matching 8 bases. With 2 bases clipped from V and 6 bases from J, the junction kept 3 bases outside the gene matches. This CDR3 is 14 amino acids long. The germline gives CDR1 MNHEY, CDR2 SVGAGI. The CDR3 coding sequence is TGTGCCAGCAGTTACCACGGACAGGGCAATGAGCAGTTCTTC. This encodes CASSYHGQGNEQFF.

V usage is TRBV6-4 and J usage is TRBJ2-7; 11 nucleotides line up with TRBD2. Looked up from germline, CDR1 is MRHNA and CDR2 is SNTAGT. The CDR3 length is 15 residues. After removal of 7 bases from V and 8 bases from J, the junction contained 13 bases not matched to a gene. CDR3 in DNA: TGTGCCAGCAATGCCGGGACTAGCGGCTTTTTAAAGCAGTACTTC. Its protein product is CASNAGTSGFLKQYF.

This clone has only a few counts. The CDR3 here is CASSSTSGGYNEQFF. The CDR3 bases are TGTGCCAGCAGTTCGACTAGCGGGGGGTACAATGAGCAGTTCTTC. This sequence joins TRBV7-9 and TRBJ2-1, with 13 positions matching TRBD2. With V trimmed by 6 bases and J by 4 bases, 3 bases remained unmatched. From germline, CDR1 is SEHNR and CDR2 FQNEAQ (reference sequence). The CDR3 has 15 residues.

This chain uses TRBV28 with TRBJ2-7; unclear D gene. Trimming shortened V by 3 bases and J by 3 bases, and 9 bases separated the two germline ends. The CDR3 is 13 residues long. The germline gives CDR1 MDHEN, CDR2 SYDVKM. The CDR3 DNA reads TGTGCCAGCAGTTTGTTGGGCTACTACGAGCAGTACTTC. This encodes CASSLLGYYEQYF.

The rearrangement joins TRBV9 to TRBJ2-1; D gene uncertain. The germline CDR1 and CDR2 sequences are SGDLS and YYNGEE. The ends were cut back, 4 bases at V and 7 bases at J, with 24 bases in the middle. This CDR3 has 17 residues. The DNA for the CDR3 is TGTGCCAGCAGCCCCCCCGAAATGGGCCCGTTTCGGAATGAGCAGTTCTTC. Protein product: CASSPPEMGPFRNEQFF. Full variable domain (missing parts from reference TRBV9 and TRBJ2-1): DSGVTQTPKHLITATGQRVTLRCSPRSGDLSVYWYQQSLDQGLQFLIQYYNGEERAKGNILERFSAQQFPDLHSELNLSSLELGDSALYFCASSPPEMGPFRNEQFFGPGTRLTVL.

This clone occurred a few times. The chain recombines TRBV5-4 with TRBJ2-2, with TRBD2 identical over 9 bases. CDR3 size: 17 residues. Germline V gene data show CDR1 as SGHNT and CDR2 as YYREEE (reference sequence). V shed 1 base, J shed 4 bases, and the junction held 8 bases outside the gene matches. The CDR3 DNA is TGTGCCAGCAGCTTGTCGGCGGGAGGGCCGGGCACCGGGGAGCTGTTTTTT. Translation gives CASSLSAGGPGTGELFF.

Only a few counts were recorded for this clone. The identical CDR3 is also encoded by other nucleotide sequences in the sample. The rearrangement uses TRBV29-1 and TRBJ2-3, with 12 nucleotides matching TRBD2. The CDR3 spans 14 residues. The V and J ends lost 6 bases and 2 bases, in that order; junction bases with no gene match: 3. The germline CDR1 and CDR2 sequences are SQVTM and ANQGSEA. The CDR3 DNA follows: TGCAGCGTCCTAGCGGGAGGGCTCACAGATACGCAGTATTTT. It yields the protein CSVLAGGLTDTQYF.

The chain combines TRBV19 with TRBJ2-3; TRBD1 aligns across 8 bases. Losses at the gene ends were 5 bases for V and 1 base for J; bases not matched to a gene: 5. This CDR3 region has 15 residues. Germline V gives CDR1 LNHDA, CDR2 SQIVND (reference sequence). CDR3 sequence: CASSSTGVGTDTQYF. CDR3 nucleotide sequence: TGTGCCAGTAGTTCGACAGGGGTGGGCACAGATACGCAGTATTTT.

Only one count was recorded for this clone. This chain joins TRBV7-2 and TRBJ1-2; 9 nucleotides align to TRBD1. V was clipped by 4 bases and J by 2 bases; unmatched bases: 5. CDR1 is SGHTA, CDR2 FQGNSA, per germline. This CDR3 spans 15 amino acids. In DNA form, the CDR3 reads TGTGCCAGCAGCTCCTGGACAGGGGCAAACTATGGCTACACCTTC. This encodes CASSSWTGANYGYTF.

This clone was seen just once. The V and J genes are TRBV25-1 and TRBJ2-2, with TRBD1 identical over 8 bases. The CDR3 contains 15 residues. After removal of 1 base from V and 3 bases from J, the junction contained 1 base not matched to a gene. Germline V CDR1 and CDR2: MGHDK, SYGVNS. The CDR3 loop reads CASSELGQDTGELFF. The CDR3 region has the DNA TGTGCCAGCAGTGAATTGGGACAGGACACCGGGGAGCTGTTTTTT.

The chain is built from TRBV11-2 and TRBJ2-5; 14 bases agree with TRBD2. This CDR3 region has 15 residues. J gave up 5 bases and V 6 bases, and 5 bases lay outside the gene matches. In germline, CDR1 is SGHAT, CDR2 FQNNGV. This CDR3 is CASSLGLAGVETQYF. The DNA of the CDR3 is TGTGCCAGCAGTTTGGGACTAGCGGGAGTTGAGACCCAGTACTTC.

This rearrangement joins TRBV7-9 to TRBJ1-2, with D uncertain. CDR1 is SEHNR, CDR2 FQNEAQ, per germline (reference sequence). V was shortened by 5 bases and J by 4 bases, with 11 bases between the two germline ends. CDR3 size: 13 residues. CDR3 nucleotide sequence: TGTGCCAGCAGCCCTGGATACAGCTATGGCTACACCTTC. Protein sequence: CASSPGYSYGYTF.

The chain uses TRBV11-2 and TRBJ1-4, with TRBD1 matching 8 bases. The germline gives CDR1 SGHAT, CDR2 FQNNGV. The trim removed 5 bases at V and 8 bases at J, leaving 7 bases unmatched. The CDR3 consists of 14 residues. CDR3 nucleotides: TGTGCCAGCAGCCTCGGACAGGGTAGCGAAAAACTGTTTTTT. Protein sequence: CASSLGQGSEKLFF.

The gene calls are TRBV7-2 and TRBJ2-7, with unresolved D. V was shortened by 5 bases and J by 6 bases, with 8 bases between the two germline ends. The CDR3 runs to 11 residues. Germline CDR1 SGHTA, CDR2 FQGNSA. CDR3 DNA sequence: TGTGCCAGCAGCCTCATGAGCGAGCAGTACTTC. It codes for CASSLMSEQYF.

This clone was seen just once. The same CDR3 arises from other DNA sequences in this sample as well. CDR3 DNA: TGTGCCAGCTCGAGTAGCGTCTACGAGCAGTACTTC. This gives the protein CASSSSVYEQYF. The rearrangement joins TRBV28 to TRBJ2-7; maybe TRBD2 (5 bases). Germline lookup yields CDR1 MDHEN and CDR2 SYDVKM. This CDR3 has 12 residues. V was cut by 8 bases and J by 3 bases, with 11 bases left in between.

V gene TRBV28 combines with J gene TRBJ1-2; D remains ambiguous. V was trimmed by 4 bases and J by 8 bases, leaving 14 bases between them. Germline V CDR1 and CDR2: MDHEN, SYDVKM. The CDR3 consists of 13 residues. CDR3 DNA sequence: TGTGCCAGCAGTTCATATACTACGGGGGGCTACACCTTC. This gives the protein CASSSYTTGGYTF.

This rearrangement joins TRBV6-5 to TRBJ1-2, with TRBD1 as a possible D gene (5 bases). The V gene's germline CDR1 is MNHEY and CDR2 SVGAGI. This CDR3 contains 13 residues. The ends were cut back, 7 bases at V and 5 bases at J, with 14 bases in the middle. The DNA for the CDR3 is TGTGCCAGCATGGTCCTTCGGGGGTATGGCTACACCTTC. Translating it yields CASMVLRGYGYTF.

The chain combines TRBV5-5 with TRBJ1-1, with D unresolved. The germline V gene encodes CDR1 SGHKS and CDR2 YYEKEE (reference sequence). Trimming took 0 bases from V and 6 from J, leaving 6 bases between them. The CDR3 length is 12 residues. In nucleotides, the CDR3 is TGTGCCAGCAGCTTGGACAATCCTGAAGCTTTCTTT. This gives the protein CASSLDNPEAFF.